The source of this TCR beta chain is a study of T cell responses to AZD1222 COVID-19 vaccine. This CDR3 contains 15 residues. The ends lost 4 bases at V and 2 bases at J; junction bases unmatched: 6. CDR1 is MDHEN and CDR2 is SYDVKM in the germline V gene. TCRdb's copy holds only in-frame clones and misses some; the assay was immunoSEQ multiplex PCR. The sample yields about 160,000 clones, 91% seen once. The receptor comes from an adult in good health. This chain joins TRBV28 and TRBJ2-3; 7 positions match TRBD2. The specimen comprised peripheral blood, sampled on day 0 of AZD1222 vaccination. CDR3 protein: CASSSVLAHTDTQYF. The CDR3 DNA reads as TGTGCCAGCAGTTCGGTACTAGCGCACACAGATACGCAGTATTTT.